This is a list of T cell receptor beta chains from one sample in a study of monozygotic twins with inflammatory bowel disease. No DNA is given; TCRdb re-called the 5' RACE reads and lists each CDR3 protein once. The sample shows under 130,000 distinct CDR3 sequences, and approximately 1.8% sits with its ten largest clones. The sample consisted of blood. These TCRs come from a human donor with ulcerative colitis or Crohn's disease, or a healthy co-twin of an affected twin (not recorded which). CDR3s include the opening cysteine and the closing phenylalanine or tryptophan. Each record gives: V gene, J gene, CDR3 protein.

V gene: TRBV29-1; J gene: TRBJ1-4; CDR3 protein: CSVGDSLTNEKLFF
V gene: TRBV10-3; J gene: TRBJ2-5; CDR3 protein: CAISPLASGRRETQYF
V gene: TRBV5-4; J gene: TRBJ2-3; CDR3 protein: CASRLKAGGTADTQYF
V gene: TRBV4-1; J gene: TRBJ2-5; CDR3 protein: CASSPPGGMETQYF
V gene: TRBV15; J gene: TRBJ2-1; CDR3 protein: CATSASSYNEQFF
V gene: TRBV5-1; J gene: TRBJ2-2; CDR3 protein: CASSSDGSNTGELFF
V gene: TRBV25-1; J gene: TRBJ2-7; CDR3 protein: CASSEVESTQYF
V gene: TRBV9; J gene: TRBJ2-2; CDR3 protein: CASSVEVPGELFF
V gene: TRBV19; J gene: TRBJ2-3; CDR3 protein: CASSLQGDTDTQYF
V gene: TRBV6-6; J gene: TRBJ2-1; CDR3 protein: CASSSGQVNEQFF
V gene: TRBV20-1; J gene: TRBJ2-3; CDR3 protein: CSGLQRVKAPDTQYF
V gene: TRBV5-1; J gene: TRBJ1-5; CDR3 protein: CASSFGTGNNQPQHF
V gene: TRBV28; J gene: TRBJ2-1; CDR3 protein: CASSQGLAVSYNEQFF
V gene: TRBV12-3/TRBV12-4; J gene: TRBJ1-1; CDR3 protein: CASSRMDRVYPPNTEAFF
V gene: TRBV6-5; J gene: TRBJ2-1; CDR3 protein: CASRSPGLSSYNEQFF
V gene: TRBV7-9; J gene: TRBJ1-5; CDR3 protein: CASSPGTGGDQPQHF
V gene: TRBV7-9; J gene: TRBJ2-5; CDR3 protein: CASSLDLSGTQYF
V gene: TRBV27; J gene: TRBJ2-5; CDR3 protein: CASSLKGLATETQYF
V gene: TRBV27; J gene: TRBJ2-3; CDR3 protein: CASSFGATFTDTQYF
V gene: TRBV5-1; J gene: TRBJ2-7; CDR3 protein: CASSLQGSSSYEQYF
V gene: TRBV4-3; J gene: TRBJ2-6; CDR3 protein: CASSQGEDGANVLTF
V gene: TRBV9; J gene: TRBJ2-3; CDR3 protein: CASSFSLGTDTQYF
V gene: TRBV6-2/TRBV6-3; J gene: TRBJ2-5; CDR3 protein: CASKTGTFQETQYF
V gene: TRBV6-1; J gene: TRBJ2-1; CDR3 protein: CASVSITGGFNEQFF
V gene: TRBV20-1; J gene: TRBJ2-2; CDR3 protein: CSARPSWTGELFF
V gene: TRBV30; J gene: TRBJ1-6; CDR3 protein: CAWSGQSSYNSPLHF
V gene: TRBV5-1; J gene: TRBJ2-7; CDR3 protein: CASSPVLGLREQYF
V gene: TRBV5-6; J gene: TRBJ2-7; CDR3 protein: CASSSGLAGSHEQYF
V gene: TRBV5-1; J gene: TRBJ2-7; CDR3 protein: CASSLVRGTGGREQYF
V gene: TRBV12-3/TRBV12-4; J gene: TRBJ2-1; CDR3 protein: CASSPGTSGNYNEQFF
V gene: TRBV12-3/TRBV12-4; J gene: TRBJ2-7; CDR3 protein: CASSQTSGVSYEQYF
V gene: TRBV7-2; J gene: TRBJ2-1; CDR3 protein: CASSSGREGNEQFF
V gene: TRBV10-3; J gene: TRBJ2-7; CDR3 protein: CANGGQGASEQYF
V gene: TRBV7-9; J gene: TRBJ2-7; CDR3 protein: CASSPLVGEQYF
V gene: TRBV5-5; J gene: TRBJ1-3; CDR3 protein: CASSSWGVTGNTIYF
V gene: TRBV20-1; J gene: TRBJ2-3; CDR3 protein: CSAPPRTLRVDTQYF
V gene: TRBV29-1; J gene: TRBJ2-1; CDR3 protein: CSVEWRERNEQFF
V gene: TRBV24-1; J gene: TRBJ2-3; CDR3 protein: CATSGIRGDTQYF
V gene: TRBV5-5; J gene: TRBJ2-7; CDR3 protein: CASSRRDGDSYEQYF
V gene: TRBV29-1; J gene: TRBJ2-7; CDR3 protein: CSVEGHDGSSSYEQYF
V gene: TRBV12-3/TRBV12-4; J gene: TRBJ1-6; CDR3 protein: CASSVGDSYFSPLHF
V gene: TRBV20-1; J gene: TRBJ2-2; CDR3 protein: CSASGLGFGGANTGELFF